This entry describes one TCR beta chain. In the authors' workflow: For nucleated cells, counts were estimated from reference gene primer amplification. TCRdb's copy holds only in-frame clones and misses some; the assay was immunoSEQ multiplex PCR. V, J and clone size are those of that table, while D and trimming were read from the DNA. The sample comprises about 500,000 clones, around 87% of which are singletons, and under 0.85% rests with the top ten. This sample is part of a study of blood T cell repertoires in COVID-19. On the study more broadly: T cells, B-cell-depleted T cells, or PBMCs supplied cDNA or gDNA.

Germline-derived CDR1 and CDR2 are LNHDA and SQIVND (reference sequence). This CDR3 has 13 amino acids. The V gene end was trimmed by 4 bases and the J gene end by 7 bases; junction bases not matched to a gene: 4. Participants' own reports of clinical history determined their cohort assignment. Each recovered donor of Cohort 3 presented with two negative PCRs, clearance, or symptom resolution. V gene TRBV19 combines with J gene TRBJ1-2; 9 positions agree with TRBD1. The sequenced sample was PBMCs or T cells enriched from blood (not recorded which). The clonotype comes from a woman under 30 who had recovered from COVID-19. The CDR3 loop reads CASSTSQGAGYTF. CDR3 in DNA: TGTGCCAGTAGTACTTCACAGGGGGCTGGCTACACCTTC.